This T cell receptor beta chain was recovered during a study of T cell responses to AZD1222 COVID-19 vaccine. Study-wide points: Spike regions recognized by vaccine-associated CD4 TCRs spanned the protein, led by 160-218 and 743-854.

TCRdb keeps only in-frame clones here, not all; method: immunoSEQ multiplex PCR. The profile shows 120,000 to 150,000 clones, 93% of them singletons. About this clone: Its antigen is unknown.

With 5 bases removed from V and 3 bases from J, the gap between germline ends came to 14 bases. The germline CDR1 and CDR2 sequences are ENHRY and SYGVKD. The CDR3 consists of 14 residues. The material was peripheral blood, obtained on day 0 of AZD1222 vaccination. This clonotype originated in an adult in good health. The rearrangement uses TRBV10-3 and TRBJ2-7; possibly TRBD2 for D (6 bases). The CDR3 loop reads CAISKGGQNYEQYF. In DNA form, the CDR3 reads TGTGCCATCAGTAAGGGAGGTCAGAACTACGAGCAGTACTTC.